The source of this T cell receptor (beta chain) is a study of monozygotic twins with inflammatory bowel disease. Template switching added UMIs carrying a 6-nucleotide sample barcode. TCRdb re-called the 5' RACE reads; every CDR3 protein appears as one record, without DNA. The sample totals just over 300,000 distinct CDR3 sequences. Study findings and constraints: Varied immunosuppressive treatments among patients may have increased repertoire variability. The authors found no support for a single strong IBD-associated signal or clonotype. Fewer shared clonotypes with others were found in IBD patients than in healthy twins, especially with disease activity.

Remarks on this clonotype: The antigen is not known.

The germline gives CDR1 SGDLS, CDR2 YYNGEE. The CDR3 totals 16 residues. The rearrangement uses TRBV9 and TRBJ2-3; checking the TCRdb D call of TRBD2 is not possible without DNA. The clonotype was recovered from a human donor with ulcerative colitis or Crohn's disease, or a healthy co-twin of an affected twin (not recorded which). Input material: blood. CDR3 sequence: CASSVDNSGVIDTQYF.